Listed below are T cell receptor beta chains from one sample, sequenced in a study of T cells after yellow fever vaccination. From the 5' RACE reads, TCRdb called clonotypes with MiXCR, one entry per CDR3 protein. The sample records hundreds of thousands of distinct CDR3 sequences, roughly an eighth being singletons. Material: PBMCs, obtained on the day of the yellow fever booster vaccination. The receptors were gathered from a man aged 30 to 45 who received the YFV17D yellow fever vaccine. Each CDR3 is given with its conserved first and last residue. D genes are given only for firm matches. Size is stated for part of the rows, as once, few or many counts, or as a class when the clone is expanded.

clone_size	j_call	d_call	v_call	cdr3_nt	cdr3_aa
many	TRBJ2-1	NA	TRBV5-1	TGCGCCAGCAGCTTGTTAGAGAACAATGAGCAGTTCTTC	CASSLLENNEQFF
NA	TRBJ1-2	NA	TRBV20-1	TGCAGTGCTAGCATCGTCCAGGGTGGCTACACCTTC	CSASIVQGGYTF
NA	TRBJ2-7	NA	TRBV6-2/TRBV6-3	TGTGCCAGCACCCAAGGGGGGGCCCTCCTCGAGCAGTACTTC	CASTQGGALLEQYF
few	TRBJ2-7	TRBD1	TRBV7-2	TGTGCCAGCAGCGACGGGACAGGGGGCACCTACGAGCAGTACTTC	CASSDGTGGTYEQYF
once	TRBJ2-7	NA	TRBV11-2	TGTGCCAGCAGCTTGACTTCGGGGACTTCAAACAGCTCCTACGAGCAGTACTTC	CASSLTSGTSNSSYEQYF
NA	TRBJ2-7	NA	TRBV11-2	TGTGCCAGCAGCTCCGGGACGGCCGGCGAGCAGTACTTC	CASSSGTAGEQYF
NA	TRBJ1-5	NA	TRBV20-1	TGCAGTGCTAGAGTTATCGGCGGCATCAATCAGCCCCAGCATTTT	CSARVIGGINQPQHF
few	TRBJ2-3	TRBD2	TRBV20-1	TGCAGTGCTCGACTAGCGGGAGCGGATACGCAGTATTTT	CSARLAGADTQYF
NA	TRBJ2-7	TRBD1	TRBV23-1	TGCGCCAGCAGTCGCGGACAGGGGCACCCCTACGAGCAGTACTTC	CASSRGQGHPYEQYF
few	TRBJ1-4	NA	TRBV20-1	TGCAGTGCCCTTTCCTTCGGCCTGGGGGAAAAACTGTTTTTT	CSALSFGLGEKLFF
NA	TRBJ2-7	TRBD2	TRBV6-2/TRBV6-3	TGTGCCAGCAGTTACCCAACAGCGGGAGTTCGCTACGAGCAGTACTTC	CASSYPTAGVRYEQYF
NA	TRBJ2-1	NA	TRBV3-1	TGTGCCAGCACTTCTGGGGGCTACAATGAGCAGTTCTTC	CASTSGGYNEQFF
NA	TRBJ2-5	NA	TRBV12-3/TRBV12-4	TGTGCCAGCAGTTTGAAAATGCAAGAGACCCAGTACTTC	CASSLKMQETQYF
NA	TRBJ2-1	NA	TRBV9	TGTGCCAGCAGCGTCGGCGGACAGATCTCCTACAATGAGCAGTTCTTC	CASSVGGQISYNEQFF
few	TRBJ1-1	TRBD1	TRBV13	TGTGCCAGCAGCTTGTGGCCGGGACAGGGATTGAACACTGAAGCTTTCTTT	CASSLWPGQGLNTEAFF
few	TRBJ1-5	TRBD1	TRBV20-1	TGCAGTGCTAGTGCACAGGGGGACATAAATCAGCCCCAGCATTTT	CSASAQGDINQPQHF
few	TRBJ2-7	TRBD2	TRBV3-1	TGTGCCAGCAGCCCCAGCTTAGCGGGCTCCTACGAGCAGTACTTC	CASSPSLAGSYEQYF
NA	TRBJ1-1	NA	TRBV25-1	TGTGCCAGCAGTGAATTGTTAGGTGGAAATGAAGCTTTCTTT	CASSELLGGNEAFF
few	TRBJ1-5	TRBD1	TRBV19	TGTGCCAGTAGATGGGGAAGCGCGACAGGGGGCGCGACGGGTAACTTTCAGCCCCAGCATTTT	CASRWGSATGGATGNFQPQHF
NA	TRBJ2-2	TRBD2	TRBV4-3	TGCGCCAGCAGCCAAGCGGCTAGCGGGAGAATGGGGGTCACCGGGGAGCTGTTTTTT	CASSQAASGRMGVTGELFF
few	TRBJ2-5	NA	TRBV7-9	TGTGCCAGCAGCTCTTTCGGCCAGCAAGAGACCCAGTACTTC	CASSSFGQQETQYF
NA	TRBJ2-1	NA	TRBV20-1	TGCAGTGCTACCCGGGAGTATGGCAATGAGCAGTTCTTC	CSATREYGNEQFF
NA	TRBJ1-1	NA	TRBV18	TGTGCCAGCTCACTCAAGACTGAAGCTTTCTTT	CASSLKTEAFF
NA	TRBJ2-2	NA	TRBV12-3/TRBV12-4	TGTGCCAGCAGGGCGGGGCTAAATGCCGGGGAGCTGTTTTTT	CASRAGLNAGELFF
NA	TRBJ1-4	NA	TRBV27	TGTGCCAGCGGAACCTGGCCCTTCAATGAAAAACTGTTTTTT	CASGTWPFNEKLFF
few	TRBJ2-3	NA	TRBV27	TGTGCCAGCAGTTTAACGGGGCTCGGGGCAGATACGCAGTATTTT	CASSLTGLGADTQYF
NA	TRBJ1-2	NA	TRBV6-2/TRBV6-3	TGTGCCAGCAGCACGGGTACGGCAGGGCTCGGCTACACCTTC	CASSTGTAGLGYTF
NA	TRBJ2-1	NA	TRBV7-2	TGTGCCAGCAGTCCCGGCTGGGACCCCCCCGTGCAGTTCTTC	CASSPGWDPPVQFF
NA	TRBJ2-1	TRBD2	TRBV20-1	TGCAGTGCCCGGCCTCCCCAACTAGCGGGAGGGTACAATGAGCAGTTCTTC	CSARPPQLAGGYNEQFF
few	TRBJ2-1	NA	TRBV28	TGTGCCAGCAGTTCCAGGACCTCCCATACGAATTCTGAGCAGTTCTTC	CASSSRTSHTNSEQFF
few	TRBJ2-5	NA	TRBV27	TGTGCCAGCAGTGCCCCCGGAGTCCCCCAAGAGACCCAGTACTTC	CASSAPGVPQETQYF
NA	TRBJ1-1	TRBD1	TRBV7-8	TGTGCCAGCAGCTTAGAGTGGGACAGGGCCGAAGCTTTCTTT	CASSLEWDRAEAFF
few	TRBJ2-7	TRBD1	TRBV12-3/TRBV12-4	TGTGCCAGCAGTCCCCGGACAGGTCGGCGGGAGCAGTACTTC	CASSPRTGRREQYF
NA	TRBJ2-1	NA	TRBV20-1	TGCAGTGCAACAAACCTTGGGACTGTGAGCTCCTACAATGAGCAGTTCTTC	CSATNLGTVSSYNEQFF
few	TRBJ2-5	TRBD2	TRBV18	TGTGCCAGCTCACGGCCTAGCGGCAGTCGAGAGACCCAGTACTTC	CASSRPSGSRETQYF
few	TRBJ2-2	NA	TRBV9	TGTGCCAGCAGCTTGGGAGGCCGGGAGCTGTTTTTT	CASSLGGRELFF
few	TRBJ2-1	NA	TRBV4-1	TGCGCCAGCAGCCAATCCCCAGGGACCCCCTACAATGAGCAGTTCTTC	CASSQSPGTPYNEQFF
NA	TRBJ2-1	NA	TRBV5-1	TGCGCCAGCAACTACGCCGACCAACCCTACAATGAGCAGTTCTTC	CASNYADQPYNEQFF
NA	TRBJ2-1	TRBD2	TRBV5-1	TGCGCCAGCAGCCAGACTAGCGATTCCTACAATGAGCAGTTCTTC	CASSQTSDSYNEQFF
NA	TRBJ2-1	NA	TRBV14	TGTGCCAGCAGCCAAGATGGGGCATGGGGGTCGGATGAGCAGTTCTTC	CASSQDGAWGSDEQFF
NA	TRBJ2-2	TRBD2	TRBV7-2	TGTGCCAGCAGCCCCGGGGATAGCGGGAGGAGGCTGTTTTTT	CASSPGDSGRRLFF
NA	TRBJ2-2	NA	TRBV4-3	TGCGCCAGCAGCCAAGACAGGGCCGGGGAGCTGTTTTTT	CASSQDRAGELFF
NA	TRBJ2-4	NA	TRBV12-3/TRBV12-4	TGTGCCAGCAGTCCGTCAATAGCCAAAAACATTCAGTACTTC	CASSPSIAKNIQYF
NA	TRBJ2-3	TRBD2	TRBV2	TGTGCCAGCAGTGAAAAAGAAGGGAGGCTAGCGGGAGGAGGGGATACGCAGTATTTT	CASSEKEGRLAGGGDTQYF
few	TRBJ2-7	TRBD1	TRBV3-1	TGTGCCAGCAGCCAAGATGTTAGGGACAGGGGATCCTACGAGCAGTACTTC	CASSQDVRDRGSYEQYF
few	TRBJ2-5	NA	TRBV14	TGTGCCAGCAGCCAATTGGAGGGGACCCAGTACTTC	CASSQLEGTQYF
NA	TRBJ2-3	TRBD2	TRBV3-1	TGTGCCAGCAGCCAACCCACTAGCGGGAAAAGTGCAGATACGCAGTATTTT	CASSQPTSGKSADTQYF
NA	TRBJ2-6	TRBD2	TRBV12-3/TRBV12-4	TGTGCCAGCAGCATTAGCGGGAGGATCTCTGGGGCCAACGTCCTGACTTTC	CASSISGRISGANVLTF
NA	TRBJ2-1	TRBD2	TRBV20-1	TGCAGTGCTAGAGGACTAGCGGGTAGCTCCTACAATGAGCAGTTCTTC	CSARGLAGSSYNEQFF
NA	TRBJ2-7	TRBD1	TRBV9	TGTGCCAGCAGCGAAGACAGGGGCGGCGAGCAGTACTTC	CASSEDRGGEQYF
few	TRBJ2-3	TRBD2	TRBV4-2	TGTGCCAGCAGCCAGGGGATAGCGGGAGCAACAGATACGCAGTATTTT	CASSQGIAGATDTQYF
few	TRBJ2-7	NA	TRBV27	TGTGCCAGCAGACACCCGGGGGGCACCTACGAGCAGTACTTC	CASRHPGGTYEQYF
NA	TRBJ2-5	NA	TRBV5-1	TGCGCCAGCAGCTTGGTCGCGGACCAAGAGACCCAGTGCTTC	CASSLVADQETQCF
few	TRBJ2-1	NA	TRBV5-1	TGCGCCAGCAGCTTCAGGGCAGAGGATCGTAATGAGCAGTTCTTC	CASSFRAEDRNEQFF